This passage covers 14 T cell receptor beta chains from one sample sequenced in a study of T-cell memory formation after mild COVID-19. TCRdb analysed the 5' RACE reads with MiXCR anew, one entry per CDR3 protein. The repertoire has about half a million distinct CDR3 sequences, 18% of them found once; the top ten carry about 12%. Sequenced: PBMCs or a T cell subset sorted from them (not recorded which). The receptors were gathered from an adult woman who had mild COVID-19 (a few samples of this study predate the infection). Cell type and time point are not known.

This clonotype appeared a few times. The rearrangement joins TRBV4-3 to TRBJ2-3; either TRBD1 or TRBD2 may supply D (5 bases each). CDR1 is LGHNA and CDR2 is YSLEER in the germline V gene. The CDR3 is 16 amino acids. The V gene lost 4 bases and the J gene lost 0 bases, with 14 bases spanning the gap. CDR3 region: CASSRSVWGSTDTQYF. The DNA for the CDR3 is TGCGCCAGCAGCCGTTCGGTGTGGGGGAGCACAGATACGCAGTATTTT.

J is TRBJ1-4 and V is TRBV7-2; D uncertain. CDR3 length: 12 amino acids. V lost 7 bases and J 8 bases, leaving 11 bases between the germline ends. The germline gives CDR1 SGHTA, CDR2 FQGNSA. CDR3 sequence (DNA): TGTGCCAGCACCCTCGGGAAAGAAAAACTGTTTTTT. This codes for CASTLGKEKLFF.

This chain links TRBV4-3 with TRBJ1-2, with 8 bases that match TRBD1. The germline V gene has CDR1 LGHNA and CDR2 YSLEER. V lost 0 bases to trimming and J lost 6 bases; unmatched junction nucleotides: 6. The CDR3 consists of 15 residues. The CDR3 region is CASSQDRTGRDGYTF. CDR3 DNA: TGCGCCAGCAGCCAAGACCGGACAGGGCGGGATGGCTACACCTTC.

This clonotype was seen more than once but under ten times. V gene TRBV3-1 combines with J gene TRBJ2-7; no clear D. V was pared by 4 bases and J by 0 bases, with 10 bases between. The CDR3 is made up of 14 amino acids. Germline assignment: CDR1 LGHDT and CDR2 YNNKEL (reference sequence). CDR3 sequence (DNA): TGTGCCAGCAGCCCACTCTTTAGCTCCTACGAGCAGTACTTC. Translated: CASSPLFSSYEQYF.

The J gene is TRBJ1-2, the V gene TRBV6-2 or TRBV6-3, with 9 bases fitting TRBD1. The CDR3 consists of 16 residues. V lost 6 bases to trimming and J lost 4 bases; unmatched junction nucleotides: 12. CDR1 and CDR2 (germline): MNHEY, SVGEGT. DNA for the CDR3: TGTGCCAGCAGAAACAGCGGGACAGGGAACTCCTATGGCTACACCTTC. This sequence encodes CASRNSGTGNSYGYTF.

This clonotype came up a few times. The rearrangement joins TRBV6-2 or TRBV6-3 to TRBJ1-5, with no clear D. V was pared by 6 bases and J by 3 bases, with 6 bases between. The germline CDR1 and CDR2 sequences are MNHEY and SVGEGT. This CDR3 comprises 12 residues. CDR3 region: CASSHPNQPQHF. The CDR3 region has the DNA TGTGCCAGCAGCCACCCCAATCAGCCCCAGCATTTT.

This chain connects TRBV9 to TRBJ2-1; TRBD2 is a possible D gene (5 bases). Germline CDR1 reads SGDLS; CDR2 reads YYNGEE. Trimming took off 4 bases at V and 0 bases at J, with 14 bases between the two ends. The CDR3 extends over 16 amino acids. The CDR3 reads CASSPMAGSSYNEQFF. The CDR3 DNA reads as TGTGCCAGCAGCCCTATGGCGGGTAGCTCCTACAATGAGCAGTTCTTC.

V and J are TRBV7-9 and TRBJ1-1; unclear D gene. V gave up 0 bases and J gave up 7 bases, with 9 bases separating them. This CDR3 region has 13 residues. Germline V lookup: CDR1 SEHNR, CDR2 FQNEAQ (reference sequence). The CDR3 sequence: CASSLAGMGEAFF. The CDR3 nucleotides are TGTGCCAGCAGCTTAGCAGGGATGGGTGAAGCTTTCTTT.

The rearrangement links TRBV9 to TRBJ1-1; D gene unclear. This CDR3 has 13 residues. Trimming took off 2 bases at V and 6 bases at J, with 11 bases between the two ends. The V gene's germline CDR1 is SGDLS and CDR2 YYNGEE. The CDR3 loop is CASSVGVSSEAFF. DNA for the CDR3: TGTGCCAGCAGCGTCGGGGTAAGCTCTGAAGCTTTCTTT.

This clonotype was observed a handful of times. The genes are TRBV7-6 and TRBJ2-3, with 12 positions matching TRBD2. The CDR3 covers 18 residues. V lost 5 bases to trimming and J lost 3 bases; unmatched junction nucleotides: 12. CDR1 is SGHVS and CDR2 is FNYEAQ in the germline V gene. CDR3 sequence (DNA): TGTGCCAGCAGCCCCGGGACTAGCGGGCTCGCGGGTACAGATACGCAGTATTTT. Encoded protein: CASSPGTSGLAGTDTQYF.

This clonotype was observed many times. The rearrangement uses TRBV3-1 and TRBJ2-5, with D perhaps TRBD2 (5 bases). The CDR3 length is 16 residues. The ends were cut back, 0 bases at V and 1 base at J, with 12 bases in the middle. Germline V gene lookup returns CDR1 LGHDT and CDR2 YNNKEL (reference sequence). The CDR3 loop reads CASSQDPQAGQETQYF. As DNA, the CDR3 is TGTGCCAGCAGCCAAGATCCCCAGGCGGGCCAAGAGACCCAGTACTTC.

This clonotype was found a few times. The chain employs TRBV29-1 and TRBJ2-2, with 9 bases fitting TRBD2. This CDR3 region has 17 residues. Germline assignment: CDR1 SQVTM and CDR2 ANQGSEA. Losses at the gene ends were 0 bases for V and 0 bases for J; bases not matched to a gene: 5. The CDR3 sequence is CSVEDLASGANTGELFF. The CDR3, as DNA: TGCAGCGTTGAAGATTTGGCTAGCGGGGCGAACACCGGGGAGCTGTTTTTT.

This clonotype was observed a handful of times. This chain joins TRBV24-1 and TRBJ2-3, with D possibly being TRBD1 or TRBD2 (6 bases each). The CDR3 is made up of 16 amino acids. Looked up from germline, CDR1 is KGHDR and CDR2 is SFDVKD. V gave up 8 bases and J gave up 1 base, with 18 bases separating them. This chain's CDR3 is CATTTDGGSGTDTQYF. The CDR3 DNA follows: TGTGCCACCACCACGGACGGGGGCTCGGGCACAGATACGCAGTATTTT.

The chain employs TRBV29-1 and TRBJ2-2; 11 bases fit TRBD2. The V gene end was trimmed by 6 bases and the J gene end by 6 bases; junction bases not matched to a gene: 15. The CDR3 length is 17 residues. From germline, CDR1 is SQVTM and CDR2 ANQGSEA. The CDR3 here is CSVGMGLAGGRAGELFF. The CDR3 DNA sequence: TGCAGCGTCGGGATGGGCCTAGCGGGAGGAAGAGCCGGGGAGCTGTTTTTT.